Each of the 32 T cell receptor beta chains below was sequenced from the same sample in a study of cytomegalovirus exposure and HLA in healthy donors. 13 Jbeta primers and 60 Vbeta primers were used for the PCR. Clones were sequenced by immunoSEQ multiplex PCR, and TCRdb holds only the in-frame ones, with some missing. The sample has 150,000 to 200,000 clones; the top ten hold 0.75% to 0.85%. Specimen: PBMCs. These receptors came from a woman aged 18 to 35 in good health and CMV-seropositive.

The chain employs TRBV5-6 and TRBJ2-2, with TRBD2 matching 8 bases. J was trimmed by 2 bases and V by 4 bases; bases with no gene match: 10. Germline loops: CDR1 SGHDT, CDR2 YYEEEE. The CDR3 is 17 amino acids. CDR3 nucleotide sequence: TGTGCCAGCAGCCCCCTAACTAGCGGTCTAAACACCGGGGAGCTGTTTTTT. It specifies CASSPLTSGLNTGELFF.

J is TRBJ1-1 and V is TRBV6-5, with D maybe TRBD1 (6 bases). V was shortened by 0 bases and J by 5 bases, with 13 bases between the two germline ends. This CDR3 has 15 residues. Germline CDR1 and CDR2: MNHEY and SVGAGI. CDR3 bases: TGTGCCAGCAGTTACTCCGGACAGCCGAGGACTGAAGCTTTCTTT. It yields the protein CASSYSGQPRTEAFF.

The chain carries TRBV5-6 and TRBJ1-2, with a tentative D call TRBD1 (5 bases). From germline, CDR1 is SGHDT and CDR2 YYEEEE. V was pared by 0 bases and J by 4 bases, with 13 bases between. This CDR3 region has 15 residues. The CDR3 loop reads CASSLAGEDLYGYTF. The CDR3 region has the DNA TGTGCCAGCAGCTTGGCGGGGGAAGATCTCTATGGCTACACCTTC.

The chain is built from TRBV7-8 and TRBJ2-1, with 11 bases lining up with TRBD2. The CDR3 length is 20 residues. Germline CDR1 and CDR2: SGHVS and FQNEAQ. Trimming cost V 1 base and J 1 base; bases outside gene matches: 12. Here the CDR3 reads CASSLGLAGSTLGSYNEQFF. The DNA of the CDR3 is TGTGCCAGCAGCTTAGGACTAGCGGGGAGCACGCTTGGGTCCTACAATGAGCAGTTCTTC.

V is TRBV7-2 and J is TRBJ2-5; D possibly corresponds to TRBD2 (6 bases). There are 14 residues in the CDR3. The V end lost 5 bases, the J end lost 4 bases, and 14 bases lay between the germline ends. From germline, CDR1 is SGHTA and CDR2 FQGNSA. DNA of the CDR3: TGTGCCAGCAGCAATAGGGGACTGAGAGAGACCCAGTACTTC. Its protein product is CASSNRGLRETQYF.

The chain has TRBV11-1 and TRBJ2-7; D is undetermined. V dropped 9 bases and J dropped 3 bases, with 18 bases sitting between them. Germline CDR1 is SGHAT and CDR2 is FQDESV (reference sequence). The CDR3 is 14 amino acids. The CDR3 here is CASRHSLTDYEQYF. As DNA, the CDR3 is TGTGCCAGTCGTCACAGTCTTACAGACTACGAGCAGTACTTC.

V is TRBV5-4 and J is TRBJ2-3, with D hard to call. CDR1 is SGHNT and CDR2 is YYREEE in the germline V gene (reference sequence). Trimming shortened V by 6 bases and J by 0 bases, and 8 bases separated the two germline ends. CDR3 length equals 13 residues. CDR3 DNA sequence: TGTGCCAGCACCCCTAAAAGCACAGATACGCAGTATTTT. This codes for CASTPKSTDTQYF.

The chain joins TRBV29-1 to TRBJ2-3; 9 bases line up with TRBD1. Trimming at V came to 4 bases and at J to 0 bases, leaving 8 bases not matched to a gene. Germline CDR1 is SQVTM and CDR2 is ANQGSEA. This CDR3 has 16 residues. The CDR3 reads CSVGRGDRASTDTQYF. The CDR3 DNA reads as TGCAGCGTTGGCCGCGGGGACAGGGCTAGCACAGATACGCAGTATTTT.

This rearrangement joins TRBV5-1 to TRBJ1-1; D uncertain. The CDR3 length is 12 residues. Trimming took 4 bases from V and 2 from J, leaving 6 bases between them. Germline assignment: CDR1 SGHRS and CDR2 YFSETQ. The CDR3 protein is CASSPDNTEAFF. The CDR3 nucleotides read TGCGCCAGCAGCCCAGATAACACTGAAGCTTTCTTT.

The rearrangement uses TRBV6-6 and TRBJ1-5; D uncertain. Germline V CDR1 and CDR2: MNHNY, SVGAGI (reference sequence). V shed 2 bases and J shed 7 bases, with 9 bases lying between them. The CDR3 has 13 residues. This CDR3 is CASSYAPGQPQHF. CDR3 coding DNA: TGTGCCAGCAGTTACGCCCCTGGCCAGCCCCAGCATTTT.

V gene TRBV28 combines with J gene TRBJ2-7; D call uncertain. Trimming removed 3 bases at V and 3 bases at J, with 6 bases between. The germline V gene has CDR1 MDHEN and CDR2 SYDVKM. CDR3 length equals 12 residues. As DNA, the CDR3 is TGTGCCAGCAGTTTGAAGAGCTACGAGCAGTACTTC. The encoded protein is CASSLKSYEQYF.

The chain combines TRBV5-4 with TRBJ2-7; 8 bases agree with TRBD2. Germline lookup yields CDR1 SGHNT and CDR2 YYREEE (reference sequence). This CDR3 has 15 residues. The J segment lost 4 bases and the V segment lost 4 bases, leaving 10 bases of the junction unmatched. The CDR3 DNA follows: TGTGCCAGCAGCCTCAAGGGACTAGGCATATACGAGCAGTACTTC. It is translated as CASSLKGLGIYEQYF. The full variable domain, with the rest looked up from reference TRBV5-4 and TRBJ2-7, is ETGVTQSPTHLIKTRGQQVTLRCSSQSGHNTVSWYQQALGQGPQFIFQYYREEENGRGNFPPRFSGLQFPNYSSELNVNALELDDSALYLCASSLKGLGIYEQYFGPGTRLTVT.

V is TRBV18 and J is TRBJ2-5, with D tentatively TRBD1 (6 bases). This CDR3 is built from 14 residues. Per germline, CDR1 KGHSH and CDR2 LQKENI. V was cut by 0 bases and J by 5 bases, with 10 bases left in between. CDR3 sequence reads: CASSPPMGAETQYF. The CDR3 region has the DNA TGTGCCAGCTCACCACCCATGGGGGCCGAGACCCAGTACTTC.

The CDR3 spells CASSSKLAGGRYEQYF. CDR3 DNA: TGTGCCAGCAGCTCGAAACTAGCGGGGGGACGATACGAGCAGTACTTC. V and J are TRBV6-6 and TRBJ2-7, with 12 bases aligning to TRBD2. There are 16 residues in the CDR3. Germline CDR1 and CDR2: MNHNY and SVGAGI (reference sequence). J lost 4 bases, V lost 6 bases, and 10 bases had no gene match.

V is TRBV7-9 and J is TRBJ1-4; possibly TRBD1 for D (6 bases). The CDR3 spans 15 residues. The V gene's germline CDR1 is SEHNR and CDR2 FQNEAQ (reference sequence). Trimming shortened V by 5 bases and J by 0 bases, and 10 bases separated the two germline ends. The CDR3: CASSLGQTTNEKLFF. CDR3 DNA: TGTGCCAGCAGCCTTGGACAGACAACTAATGAAAAACTGTTTTTT.

This chain connects TRBV19 to TRBJ1-1, with TRBD1 as a possible D gene (6 bases). Germline CDR1 is LNHDA and CDR2 is SQIVND (reference sequence). This CDR3 is 13 amino acids long. Trimming shortened V by 5 bases and J by 4 bases, and 11 bases separated the two germline ends. The CDR3: CASSLRGSTEAFF. The CDR3 DNA sequence: TGTGCCAGTAGTCTCAGGGGAAGCACTGAAGCTTTCTTT. Supplemented by reference TRBV19 and TRBJ1-1, the full variable domain reads DGGITQSPKYLFRKEGQNVTLSCEQNLNHDAMYWYRQDPGQGLRLIYYSQIVNDFQKGDIAEGYSVSREKKESFPLTVTSAQKNPTAFYLCASSLRGSTEAFFGQGTRLTVV.

The V and J genes are TRBV19 and TRBJ1-4, with D possibly TRBD1 on 6 matching bases. V lost 7 bases and J 4 bases, leaving 16 bases between the germline ends. CDR3 length equals 15 residues. The germline gives CDR1 LNHDA, CDR2 SQIVND (reference sequence). The chain's CDR3 is CASNKGQNVNEKLFF. The DNA for the CDR3 is TGTGCCAGTAACAAAGGACAGAACGTTAATGAAAAACTGTTTTTT.

This chain uses TRBV12-5 with TRBJ2-7; 7 bases agree with TRBD1. The CDR3 is 17 residues long. From germline, CDR1 is LGHNT and CDR2 FRNRAP. V shed 0 bases, J shed 2 bases, and the junction held 10 bases outside the gene matches. The chain's CDR3 is CASGLVVDRASPYEQYF. CDR3 bases: TGTGCTAGTGGTTTGGTGGTAGACAGGGCAAGTCCCTACGAGCAGTACTTC. Drawing the rest from reference TRBV12-5 and TRBJ2-7, the complete variable domain is DARVTQTPRHKVTEMGQEVTMRCQPILGHNTVFWYRQTMMQGLELLAYFRNRAPLDDSGMPKDRFSAEMPDATLATLKIQPSEPRDSAVYFCASGLVVDRASPYEQYFGPGTRLTVT.

The chain employs TRBV5-1 and TRBJ1-1; D possibly corresponds to TRBD1 (6 bases). The CDR3 spans 14 residues. The V gene lost 0 bases and the J gene lost 1 base, with 7 bases spanning the gap. In germline, CDR1 is SGHRS, CDR2 YFSETQ. The CDR3 bases are TGCGCCAGCAGCTTGGGAGGGGGGAACACTGAAGCTTTCTTT. Translating gives CASSLGGGNTEAFF.

The genes are TRBV6-5 and TRBJ1-4; 9 positions agree with TRBD1. This CDR3 region has 16 residues. Trimming at V came to 4 bases and at J to 6 bases, leaving 9 bases not matched to a gene. Germline-derived CDR1 and CDR2 are MNHEY and SVGAGI. DNA of the CDR3: TGTGCCAGCAGTTGGGACAGGGAGGGGGAATATGAAAAACTGTTTTTT. This codes for CASSWDREGEYEKLFF.

The chain carries TRBV19 and TRBJ2-1; D is perhaps TRBD1 (5 bases). This CDR3 is 15 amino acids long. The germline V gene encodes CDR1 LNHDA and CDR2 SQIVND (reference sequence). Deletions cut 9 bases from V and 8 bases from J, with 23 bases between. The CDR3 is CASSTGQGRRDEQFF. The CDR3 nucleotides are TGTGCCAGCTCAACTGGGCAGGGCCGTAGGGATGAGCAGTTCTTC.

The gene calls are TRBV6-6 and TRBJ2-1, with TRBD1 matching over 10 bases. Trimming took 1 base from V and 9 from J; bases not matched to a gene: 6. This CDR3 spans 15 amino acids. Germline V lookup: CDR1 MNHNY, CDR2 SVGAGI (reference sequence). The CDR3 DNA reads TGTGCCAGCAGTTACTGGGGACAGGGGAAGGGTGAGCAGTTCTTC. Translated, it gives CASSYWGQGKGEQFF.

The chain recombines TRBV4-1 with TRBJ1-2; 7 bases are a match to TRBD1. The CDR3 has 15 amino acids. Germline V gene sequence: CDR1 MGHRA, CDR2 YSYEKL. J lost 7 bases, V lost 3 bases, and 11 bases had no gene match. The chain's CDR3 is CASSQAGPRGFGYTF. The DNA of the CDR3 is TGCGCCAGCAGCCAGGCCGGCCCCAGGGGGTTTGGCTACACCTTC.

The chain recombines TRBV7-2 with TRBJ2-1; 9 positions agree with TRBD2. The germline V gene encodes CDR1 SGHTA and CDR2 FQGNSA. CDR3 length: 12 amino acids. V dropped 1 base and J dropped 15; count of bases not matched to a gene: 4. CDR3: CASSLEAGGAFF. The CDR3 region has the DNA TGTGCCAGCAGCTTAGAGGCGGGAGGGGCGTTCTTC.

The chain recombines TRBV2 with TRBJ1-1, with 9 bases identical to TRBD1. The V and J ends lost 8 bases and 0 bases, in that order; junction bases with no gene match: 10. Germline CDR1 reads SNHLY; CDR2 reads FYNNEI. The CDR3 length is 16 residues. The CDR3 region is CASLPPGQGMNTEAFF. The CDR3 nucleotides are TGTGCCAGCCTTCCCCCGGGACAGGGTATGAACACTGAAGCTTTCTTT.

V usage is TRBV7-6 and J usage is TRBJ2-2; 11 bases are a match to TRBD2. CDR3 length: 16 amino acids. CDR1 and CDR2 from the germline V gene are SGHVS and FNYEAQ. J lost 3 bases, V lost 5 bases, and 5 bases had no gene match. The CDR3 is CASSRGLAVDTGELFF. The CDR3 DNA reads as TGTGCCAGCAGCAGGGGACTAGCGGTCGACACCGGGGAGCTGTTTTTT.

The V gene is TRBV15, the J gene TRBJ2-3, with 10 bases that match TRBD1. The germline V gene encodes CDR1 LNHNV and CDR2 YYDKDF (reference sequence). V was pared by 6 bases and J by 2 bases, with 2 bases of the junction left unmatched. This CDR3 contains 14 residues. CDR3 sequence reads: CATRGTGDTDTQYF. In DNA, the CDR3 is TGTGCCACCAGGGGGACAGGGGACACAGATACGCAGTATTTT.

The chain has TRBV5-1 and TRBJ2-1; TRBD1 agrees at 9 bases. Germline CDR1 reads SGHRS; CDR2 reads YFSETQ. The CDR3 totals 15 residues. V was pared by 4 bases and J by 6 bases, with 8 bases of the junction left unmatched. The CDR3 reads CASSLTGQGLNEQFF. The CDR3 nucleotides are TGCGCCAGCAGCCTCACGGGACAGGGCCTCAATGAGCAGTTCTTC.

CDR3 bases: TGTGCCACCAGCAAAGAAGGAGGGAGGCATCGGAATGAGCAGTTCTTC. It codes for CATSKEGGRHRNEQFF. The gene calls are TRBV15 and TRBJ2-1; D might be TRBD2 (6 bases). This CDR3 has 16 amino acids. CDR1 and CDR2 (germline): LNHNV, YYDKDF (reference sequence). V shed 4 bases and J shed 7 bases, with 20 bases lying between them.

The V and J genes are TRBV5-4 and TRBJ2-3; D is ambiguous. With 1 base removed from V and 3 bases from J, the gap between germline ends came to 9 bases. The germline V gene has CDR1 SGHNT and CDR2 YYREEE (reference sequence). This CDR3 has 14 residues. The CDR3 DNA sequence: TGTGCCAGCAGCTTGACGTCTGCGACAGATACGCAGTATTTT. Protein: CASSLTSATDTQYF.

The V call is TRBV5-1, the J call TRBJ2-7; D gene ambiguous. Trimming cost V 7 bases and J 3 bases, with 8 bases left between them. The CDR3 spans 11 residues. CDR1 and CDR2 from the germline V gene are SGHRS and YFSETQ. The CDR3 spells CASGAFYEQYF. In DNA, the CDR3 is TGCGCCAGCGGAGCATTCTACGAGCAGTACTTC.

V is TRBV6-1 and J is TRBJ2-1, with D tentatively TRBD1 (6 bases). Looked up from germline, CDR1 is MNHNS and CDR2 is SASEGT. Trimming removed 4 bases from V and 9 bases from J, with 13 bases in between. The CDR3 extends over 13 amino acids. The CDR3 region is CASSAPGVREQFF. The CDR3 DNA reads as TGTGCCAGCAGTGCTCCAGGGGTTCGTGAGCAGTTCTTC.